This T cell receptor beta chain was captured by sequencing in a study of blood T cell repertoires in COVID-19. Profiling relied on immunoSEQ multiplex PCR, and the TCRdb table lists in-frame clones only, not all of them. Found here are hundreds of thousands of clones, 75% to 90% of them singletons; the top ten hold about 1.5%. Input material: peripheral blood. The sequence was collected from a woman aged 25 to 39 with active or convalescent COVID-19.

CDR3 nucleotides: TGTGCCAGCAGCAAGACCAGGGGATCTAGCAATCAGCCCCAGCATTTT. As protein: CASSKTRGSSNQPQHF. The genes are TRBV5-6 and TRBJ1-5; possible D gene TRBD1, 6 bases. Trimming shortened V by 4 bases and J by 0 bases, and 14 bases separated the two germline ends. The CDR3 has 16 amino acids. From germline, CDR1 is SGHDT and CDR2 YYEEEE.